Each of the 27 T cell receptor beta chains below was sequenced from the same sample in a study of T cells in Graves' hyperthyroidism and ophthalmopathy. The TCR beta CDR3 regions underwent amplification using RNA transcripts as the source. HTBI primers drove first-round RT-PCR of the TCR CDR3. In TCRdb, the multiplex PCR reads were re-called with MiXCR into one record per CDR3 protein. The table records about half a million distinct CDR3 sequences, approximately 16% of them present only once. The source material was blood. These receptors were obtained from a woman in her thirties with Graves' ophthalmopathy.

This clonotype was observed many times. The rearrangement links TRBV11-2 to TRBJ2-7, with D perhaps being TRBD1 or TRBD2 (5 bases each). Germline V CDR1 and CDR2: SGHAT, FQNNGV. The CDR3 is made up of 15 amino acids. Trimming removed 1 base at V and 7 bases at J, with 17 bases between. The CDR3 DNA sequence: TGTGCCAGCAGCTTAGGGGGGACCGGGTTTATGGAGCAGTACTTC. Translating it yields CASSLGGTGFMEQYF.

This chain connects TRBV28 to TRBJ2-5; the D is unclear. The germline V and J ends were trimmed by 0 bases and 1 base, with 9 bases remaining between them. Germline V lookup: CDR1 MDHEN, CDR2 SYDVKM. The CDR3 has 15 residues. Here the CDR3 reads CASSLWVDLQETQYF. Here the CDR3 DNA reads TGTGCCAGCAGTTTATGGGTAGACCTCCAAGAGACCCAGTACTTC.

A note on this clonotype: Since a much larger clone is just one base distant, this may be a read error. The genes are TRBV27 and TRBJ2-3, with D perhaps TRBD2 (6 bases). The V gene's germline CDR1 is MNHEY and CDR2 SMNVEV (reference sequence). Trimming removed 6 bases from V and 2 bases from J, with 24 bases in between. The length of the CDR3 is 18 residues. CDR3 loop: CASRLNHGLSADTDTQYF. Written as DNA, the CDR3 is TGTGCCAGCAGACTTAATCATGGACTAAGCGCAGACACAGATACGCAGTATTTT.

At least ten counts were recorded for this clonotype. The chain uses TRBV13 and TRBJ2-2; possible D gene TRBD2, 5 bases. The CDR3 totals 16 residues. Germline V gene data show CDR1 as PRHDT and CDR2 as FYEKMQ (reference sequence). V lost 3 bases and J lost 4, with 15 bases in between. CDR3 in amino acids: CASSFPLAGGTGELFF. In DNA form, the CDR3 reads TGTGCCAGCAGCTTCCCCCTAGCCGGCGGCACCGGGGAGCTGTTTTTT.

This clonotype was observed many times. This sequence joins TRBV5-1 and TRBJ2-1; D uncertain. In germline, CDR1 is SGHRS, CDR2 YFSETQ. This CDR3 has 12 amino acids. The V and J ends lost 3 bases and 8 bases respectively, with 9 bases between them. The CDR3: CASSSGFDEQFF. The CDR3 DNA sequence: TGCGCCAGCAGCTCGGGTTTCGATGAGCAGTTCTTC.

The table lists this clonotype with many counts. The J gene is TRBJ1-1, the V gene TRBV6-1; 7 positions match TRBD1. The germline CDR1 and CDR2 sequences are MNHNS and SASEGT. J was trimmed by 0 bases and V by 6 bases; bases with no gene match: 7. The CDR3 spans 15 residues. CDR3 amino acids: CASRRQGGMNTEAFF. The CDR3 nucleotides read TGTGCCAGCAGGAGACAGGGAGGTATGAACACTGAAGCTTTCTTT.

This clonotype was observed a few times. The genes are TRBV9 and TRBJ2-2; 9 nucleotides match TRBD1. Germline V CDR1 and CDR2: SGDLS, YYNGEE. CDR3 length: 15 amino acids. V dropped 3 bases and J dropped 7; count of bases not matched to a gene: 7. The CDR3, as DNA: TGTGCCAGCAGCGGACGGACAGGGGCCAGCGGGGAGCTGTTTTTT. Its translation: CASSGRTGASGELFF.

In DNA, the CDR3 is TGCAGTGCCGATGATTTGCCTAGCGGTAGTGCAGATACGCAGTATTTT. Encoded protein: CSADDLPSGSADTQYF. The chain carries TRBV20-1 and TRBJ2-3; 7 bases fit TRBD2. The CDR3 runs to 16 residues. In germline, CDR1 is DFQATT, CDR2 SNEGSKA (reference sequence). V shed 6 bases, J shed 4 bases, and the junction held 16 bases outside the gene matches.

J is TRBJ2-1 and V is TRBV29-1; 9 bases line up with TRBD2. The CDR3 consists of 13 residues. J was trimmed by 9 bases and V by 8 bases; bases with no gene match: 11. Germline loops: CDR1 SQVTM, CDR2 ANQGSEA. CDR3 sequence: CSTAGTSMLEQFF. The CDR3 nucleotides read TGCAGCACGGCCGGGACTAGCATGCTTGAGCAGTTCTTC.

This clonotype was seen many times. This sequence joins TRBV20-1 and TRBJ2-7; TRBD2 aligns across 12 bases. V shed 6 bases, J shed 0 bases, and the junction held 9 bases outside the gene matches. The CDR3 covers 16 residues. CDR1 DFQATT and CDR2 SNEGSKA come from the germline V gene (reference sequence). As DNA, the CDR3 is TGCAGTGCGCAGGGGACTAGCGGGTTTAGCTCCTACGAGCAGTACTTC. Encoded protein: CSAQGTSGFSSYEQYF.

The chain carries TRBV12-3 or TRBV12-4 and TRBJ2-3; TRBD1 is a possible D gene (6 bases). The ends were cut back, 6 bases at V and 2 bases at J, with 12 bases in the middle. The CDR3 is 14 residues long. The CDR3 nucleotides read TGTGCCAGCAGAGCAACAGGGCACACAGATACGCAGTATTTT. It encodes CASRATGHTDTQYF.

This clonotype was seen repeatedly, ten times or more. This sequence joins TRBV20-1 and TRBJ2-1; 10 bases are a match to TRBD1. Germline values: CDR1 DFQATT, CDR2 SNEGSKA (reference sequence). This CDR3 region has 14 residues. J gave up 5 bases and V 2 bases, and 3 bases lay outside the gene matches. The CDR3 sequence is CSARTGTGDNEQFF. In DNA form, the CDR3 reads TGCAGTGCTAGAACCGGGACAGGGGACAATGAGCAGTTCTTC.

The chain carries TRBV5-1 and TRBJ2-2; a possible D gene is TRBD2 (6 bases). The V gene lost 5 bases and the J gene lost 3 bases, with 17 bases spanning the gap. The CDR3 covers 16 residues. Germline assignment: CDR1 SGHRS and CDR2 YFSETQ. CDR3 sequence (DNA): TGCGCCAGCAGTCCTACGGGAGACTGGGACACCGGGGAGCTGTTTTTT. Its translation: CASSPTGDWDTGELFF.

In its sample, this clonotype was seen a few times. The chain joins TRBV19 to TRBJ2-1; 7 bases agree with TRBD2. The trim removed 7 bases at V and 2 bases at J, leaving 8 bases unmatched. This CDR3 region has 15 residues. Per germline, CDR1 LNHDA and CDR2 SQIVND (reference sequence). The CDR3 region is CASIAGDTTYNEQFF. The CDR3 coding sequence is TGTGCCAGTATCGCGGGAGATACCACCTACAATGAGCAGTTCTTC.

This clonotype has ten or more counts. The chain joins TRBV28 to TRBJ2-7; no clear D. The CDR3 covers 14 residues. Germline CDR1 is MDHEN and CDR2 is SYDVKM. Trimming shortened V by 4 bases and J by 1 base, and 11 bases separated the two germline ends. This CDR3 reads CASSYLKGSYEQYF. The CDR3 DNA is TGTGCCAGCAGTTACTTAAAAGGGTCCTACGAGCAGTACTTC.

This clonotype turned up a few times. The J gene is TRBJ2-1, the V gene TRBV27; 10 nucleotides agree with TRBD1. Trimming cost V 2 bases and J 8 bases; bases outside gene matches: 9. The CDR3 totals 16 residues. Germline values: CDR1 MNHEY, CDR2 SMNVEV (reference sequence). This CDR3 reads CASSLLRGQGIDEQFF. In DNA form, the CDR3 reads TGTGCCAGCAGTTTACTCCGGGGACAGGGGATAGATGAGCAGTTCTTC.

In this sample, this clonotype turned up many times. The rearrangement joins TRBV5-1 to TRBJ2-4, with D hard to call. The V end was cut by 6 bases, the J end by 0 bases, with 13 bases between. Germline V gene sequence: CDR1 SGHRS, CDR2 YFSETQ. There are 15 residues in the CDR3. In DNA, the CDR3 is TGCGCCAGCATCTCGGACGGTCTAGCCAAAAACATTCAGTACTTC. This encodes CASISDGLAKNIQYF.

This sequence joins TRBV15 and TRBJ2-1; 14 bases fit TRBD2. Trimming took 5 bases from V and 9 from J; bases not matched to a gene: 3. Germline CDR1 is LNHNV and CDR2 is YYDKDF (reference sequence). The length of the CDR3 is 14 residues. In nucleotides, the CDR3 is TGTGCCACCAGCGGGACTAGCGGGAGTACTGAGCAGTTCTTC. Residues: CATSGTSGSTEQFF. The full variable domain, its missing parts supplied by reference TRBV15 and TRBJ2-1, is DAMVIQNPRYQVTQFGKPVTLSCSQTLNHNVMYWYQQKSSQAPKLLFHYYDKDFNNEADTPDNFQSRRPNTSFCFLDIRSPGLGDTAMYLCATSGTSGSTEQFFGPGTRLTVL.

The CDR3 bases are TGTGCCTGGGGGGCGGGTCCGAAGGCCGGGGAGCTGTTTTTT. Translated: CAWGAGPKAGELFF. The chain joins TRBV30 to TRBJ2-2; perhaps D is TRBD1 or TRBD2 (5 bases each). The CDR3 spans 14 residues. V dropped 5 bases and J dropped 6 bases, with 16 bases sitting between them. Germline CDR1 is GTSNPN and CDR2 is SVGIG (reference sequence). Based on the CDR3 plus reference TRBV30 and TRBJ2-2, the full variable domain is SQTIHQWPATLVQPVGSPLSLECTVEGTSNPNLYWYRQAAGRGLQLLFYSVGIGQISSEVPQNLSASRPQDRQFILSSKKLLLSDSGFYLCAWGAGPKAGELFFGEGSRLTVL.

This clonotype was counted at least ten times. V usage is TRBV15 and J usage is TRBJ2-5; 11 nucleotides line up with TRBD1. CDR1 is LNHNV and CDR2 is YYDKDF in the germline V gene (reference sequence). The J segment lost 3 bases and the V segment lost 0 bases, leaving 3 bases of the junction unmatched. The CDR3 is made up of 16 amino acids. CDR3 sequence: CATSRDLGQGEETQYF. In DNA form, the CDR3 reads TGTGCCACCAGCAGAGATCTGGGACAGGGGGAAGAGACCCAGTACTTC.

This clonotype appeared many times. J is TRBJ2-1 and V is TRBV6-2 or TRBV6-3, with D possibly matching TRBD1 (6 bases). This CDR3 region has 11 residues. Looked up from germline, CDR1 is MNHEY and CDR2 is SVGEGT. V was pared by 6 bases and J by 10 bases, with 10 bases between. CDR3 loop: CASSPGTEQFF. For the CDR3, the DNA is TGTGCCAGCAGCCCGGGGACAGAGCAGTTCTTC.

This clonotype was detected ten times or more. The chain couples TRBV9 to TRBJ2-5, with 12 bases fitting TRBD2. V lost 0 bases to trimming and J lost 1 base; unmatched junction nucleotides: 4. The CDR3 spans 17 residues. Germline values: CDR1 SGDLS, CDR2 YYNGEE. In nucleotides, the CDR3 is TGTGCCAGCAGCGTAGGGACTAGCGGGATGTTCCAAGAGACCCAGTACTTC. This encodes CASSVGTSGMFQETQYF.

J is TRBJ2-1 and V is TRBV2, with 12 bases aligning to TRBD2. Germline CDR1 and CDR2: SNHLY and FYNNEI. Losses at the gene ends were 6 bases for V and 2 bases for J; bases not matched to a gene: 2. The CDR3 extends over 15 amino acids. CDR3: CASRGLAGPYNEQFF. In DNA form, the CDR3 reads TGTGCCAGCAGAGGACTAGCGGGGCCCTACAATGAGCAGTTCTTC.

There are a few counts of this clonotype. The V gene is TRBV7-2, the J gene TRBJ2-7; 9 nucleotides line up with TRBD2. This CDR3 region has 16 residues. The germline V gene has CDR1 SGHTA and CDR2 FQGNSA. Trimming took 1 base from V and 5 from J; bases not matched to a gene: 9. Here the CDR3 DNA reads TGTGCCAGCAGCTTAGTCGGCGGGGGGGGTGGAAACGAGCAGTACTTC. It codes for CASSLVGGGGGNEQYF.

The chain links TRBV5-1 to TRBJ2-1, with TRBD2 identical over 10 bases. J lost 7 bases, V lost 1 base, and 5 bases had no gene match. The CDR3 has 15 residues. The germline gives CDR1 SGHRS, CDR2 YFSETQ. The CDR3: CASSLITSGTNEQFF. For the CDR3, the DNA is TGCGCCAGCAGCTTGATCACTAGCGGGACGAATGAGCAGTTCTTC.

The table lists this clonotype with a few counts. V is TRBV6-2 or TRBV6-3 and J is TRBJ1-5; unclear D gene. This CDR3 contains 15 residues. Trimming pared 0 bases from V and 3 bases from J, leaving 9 bases between. The germline CDR1 and CDR2 sequences are MNHEY and SVGEGT. CDR3: CASSYSSGINQPQHF. For the CDR3, the DNA is TGTGCCAGCAGTTACTCTTCTGGGATCAATCAGCCCCAGCATTTT.

This clonotype occurred a few times. The chain employs TRBV20-1 and TRBJ2-1; 13 positions agree with TRBD2. The CDR3 sequence is 11 residues long. CDR1 is DFQATT, CDR2 SNEGSKA, per germline (reference sequence). Here the CDR3 DNA reads TGCAGGGGACTAGCGGGGAATGAGCAGTTCTTC. It specifies CRGLAGNEQFF.